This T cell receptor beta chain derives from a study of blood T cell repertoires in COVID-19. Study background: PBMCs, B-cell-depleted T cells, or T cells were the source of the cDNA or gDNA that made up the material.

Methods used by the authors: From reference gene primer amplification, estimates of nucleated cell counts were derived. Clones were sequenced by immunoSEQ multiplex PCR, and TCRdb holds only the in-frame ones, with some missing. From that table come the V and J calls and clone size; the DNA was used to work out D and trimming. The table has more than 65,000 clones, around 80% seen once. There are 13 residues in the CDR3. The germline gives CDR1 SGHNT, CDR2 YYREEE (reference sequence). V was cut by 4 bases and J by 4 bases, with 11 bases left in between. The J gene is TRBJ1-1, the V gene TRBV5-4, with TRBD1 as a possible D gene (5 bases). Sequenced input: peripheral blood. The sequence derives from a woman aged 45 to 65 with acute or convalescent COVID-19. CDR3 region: CASSQVGGTEAFF. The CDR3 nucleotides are TGTGCCAGCAGCCAGGTGGGGGGCACTGAAGCTTTCTTT.